The clone carrying this T cell receptor (beta chain) was counted once. V was clipped by 4 bases and J by 0 bases, with 9 bases between them. The CDR3 covers 15 residues. In germline, CDR1 is SGHNT, CDR2 YENEEA. Generated by immunoSEQ multiplex PCR, the TCRdb table keeps only in-frame clones and is missing some. This repertoire shows 110,000 to 150,000 clones, around 90% found once; its top ten account for just under 8%. These data originate in a study of cytomegalovirus exposure and HLA in healthy donors. The sample consisted of PBMCs. The chain employs TRBV11-3 and TRBJ2-2, with D unclear. This sequence originates from a woman in her late teens or twenties in good health and CMV-seropositive. The CDR3 spells CASSYSGSNTGELFF. For the CDR3, the DNA is TGTGCCAGCAGCTACTCAGGATCGAACACCGGGGAGCTGTTTTTT.